This T cell receptor (beta chain) came from a study of T cells in Graves' hyperthyroidism and ophthalmopathy (dated by TCRdb to between 2018 and 2021). About the full investigation: Peripheral blood was sampled at the time of initial diagnosis, prior to any treatment. TCR V-J signatures able to tell the groups apart were searched for in a discovery cohort of 90 to 100 patients, of whom around 43 had Graves' ophthalmopathy and 57 had stable Graves' hyperthyroidism. The 95 to 100 discovery patients were divided at random into training and test sets in a 7:3 ratio. In six Graves' hyperthyroidism patients, the study also compared T-cell repertoires from thyroid tissue with T-cell repertoires from blood. After blood sampling, hyperthyroidism patients were treated with methimazole at a starting dose of 30 mg daily, and ophthalmopathy patients were treated with high-dose intravenous methylprednisolone. An independent validation cohort of under 20 hyperthyroidism patients and about 16 patients who later progressed to ophthalmopathy tested prospective prediction of ophthalmopathy. TCR Vbeta CDR3 sequencing of some 140 peripheral blood samples (approximately 44 ophthalmopathy, 75 or so hyperthyroidism and roughly 17 progressor patients) is reported in the paper. Here is what the overall study found, with its caveats: Most expanded thyroid clonotypes (frequency above 0.001) were also found in blood, which suggests that blood repertoires may mirror thyroid immune responses. During validation, the model predicted progression to ophthalmopathy a median of roughly six months ahead of onset, with more than 60% sensitivity and around 72% specificity. A 13 V-J signature model separated ophthalmopathy from stable hyperthyroidism, with over 85% sensitivity and roughly 81% specificity in cross-validation and 80%/75% in testing. Sample size was not statistically predetermined, and investigators were not blinded to group allocation.

Worth noting for this clonotype: It lacks a known antigen. A much larger clone differs by one base, so this may be a read error.

The TCR beta CDR3 regions were amplified from RNA transcripts. The TCR CDR3 was subjected to a first round of RT-PCR using the HTBI primer set and the Qiagen OneStep RT-PCR kit. Libraries were constructed in a second round of multiplex PCR, after which size selection and purification were performed. The libraries were sequenced on an Illumina HiSeq2000 using paired-end 100 bp reads. The authors processed their data as follows. SOAPnuke was used to process the raw data, throwing out any read that contained adapters or uncalled bases, had a mean Phred below 15, or lacked an exact constant-primer or identifier match. COPE v1.2.5 was used to merge the high-quality paired reads, and each unique nucleotide sequence was defined as a clonotype. Clonotypes were aligned to IMGT TRBV, TRBD and TRBJ reference segments using MiTCR v1.1. The analysis included only V-J combinations with a frequency above 0.0001, which together covered roughly 99% of the repertoires. The TCS score was defined as F50 (clonal expansion) divided by E x V (chaos), with BLOSUM62-based TCRdist calculated between CDR3 peptides within each V-J. Welch's t-statistics and random forest reduced several hundred V-J features to 13, which were used in a naive Bayes classifier (R e1071). TCRdb took the public reads, trimmed them with fastp at Q25, ran MiXCR for clone calling and kept in-frame beta chains. Rows with a matching CDR3 protein are joined into one entry that keeps the most common DNA and genes. TCRdb's processing, not the study's, gives the V and J calls here. The sample table records a few hundred thousand distinct CDR3 sequences; 15% to 18% of these occur just once. Of the sample, about 7% falls within the top ten clones.

A patient counted as having stable Graves' hyperthyroidism if no progression to ophthalmopathy occurred over 18 months of follow-up. Hyperthyroidism patients were aged 18 to 65 years and newly diagnosed, with disease duration of less than 2 months. Any patient with an uncontrolled infection, another autoimmune disease, pregnancy or lactation was excluded. Diagnoses were established on the basis of clinical symptoms, serum thyroxine and TRAb, thyroid ultrasound, and orbital computed tomography. PBMCs were isolated from more than 9 ml of fresh peripheral blood by Ficoll-Paque density gradient centrifugation. Total RNA was extracted using Trizol reagent, and RNA quality was assessed on an Agilent 2100 Bioanalyzer. The CDR3 sequence holds 13 residues, the cysteine and phenylalanine included. Just CDR3 DNA is preserved here, 39 bases in frame from base 1. V lost 4 bases and J lost 2 bases; the stretch between them is 9 bases long. The germline V gene (reference sequence) provides CDR1 DFQATT and CDR2 SNEGSKA.

This TCR was recovered from a young woman with Graves' hyperthyroidism. The source material was blood. The rearranged chain carries TRBV20-1 and TRBJ2-1; no D gene can be assigned with confidence. CDR3 reads: CSAIDSTYNEQFF. The bases are TGCAGTGCTATAGACTCAACCTACAATGAGCAGTTCTTC.